This T cell receptor (beta chain) appears in the sequencing data of a study of OX40 agonist ivuxolimab in advanced cancers. Clones were sequenced by immunoSEQ multiplex PCR, and TCRdb holds only the in-frame ones, with some missing. The sample contains about 73,000 clones, approximately 83% of which appear only once. The V end lost 4 bases, the J end lost 2 bases, and 12 bases lay between the germline ends. Per the germline V gene, CDR1 is LGHNA and CDR2 is YNFKEQ. The CDR3 is 14 residues long. The receptor comes from an adult with an advanced solid tumor such as melanoma, head and neck, liver or kidney cancer. This chain joins TRBV4-2 and TRBJ2-7, with D perhaps TRBD2 (5 bases). The material was CD4+ or CD8+ T cells sorted from blood, obtained in a trial of the OX40 agonist ivuxolimab. The CDR3 protein is CASSPREGPYEQYF. The CDR3 DNA reads as TGTGCCAGCAGCCCTCGGGAAGGTCCCTACGAGCAGTACTTC.